These 18 T cell receptor beta chains share one sample of origin, sequenced in a study of PD-1 blockade in classical Hodgkin lymphoma. Sample time point: cycle 4 day 1 (C4D1), after more than five weeks of nivolumab. Exposure to brentuximab vedotin varied, and each patient had relapsed following autologous stem cell transplantation. Sequencing used immunoSEQ multiplex PCR; TCRdb keeps in-frame clones, though not all of them. The sample carries approximately 30,000 clones, 80% recorded once. Sequences were derived from peripheral blood mononuclear cells (PBMCs), sampled before the fourth cycle of nivolumab. These receptor sequences come from a human donor with classical Hodgkin lymphoma.

In this sample, this clone turned up a few times. The chain combines TRBV7-9 with TRBJ1-1, with 9 bases aligning to TRBD1. CDR1 and CDR2 from the germline V gene are SEHNR and FQNEAQ (reference sequence). Unmatched junction bases numbered 5, after V lost 1 base and J lost 5 bases. The CDR3 runs to 15 residues. The DNA of the CDR3 is TGTGCCAGCAGCTTAGATGGGACAGGGACGACTGAAGCTTTCTTT. Its protein product is CASSLDGTGTTEAFF.

The chain couples TRBV27 to TRBJ2-7; 9 positions match TRBD1. The V gene end was trimmed by 6 bases and the J gene end by 6 bases; junction bases not matched to a gene: 6. The germline gives CDR1 MNHEY, CDR2 SMNVEV (reference sequence). The CDR3 contains 13 residues. Written as DNA, the CDR3 is TGTGCCAGCAGCACCGGGACAGGGTTCGAGCAGTACTTC. This gives the protein CASSTGTGFEQYF.

The CDR3 nucleotides read TGTGCCACCCGTCAAGCCGGCAGAGCCTACGAGCAGTACTTC. This gives the protein CATRQAGRAYEQYF. The rearrangement uses TRBV6-1 and TRBJ2-7; D unclear. V gave up 10 bases and J gave up 2 bases, with 18 bases separating them. CDR1 and CDR2 (germline): MNHNS, SASEGT. The CDR3 loop spans 14 amino acids.

As DNA, the CDR3 is TGCGCCAGCAGTCCCCCTTGGGGAGGCTCTGGAAACACCATATATTTT. As protein: CASSPPWGGSGNTIYF. The V call is TRBV23-1, the J call TRBJ1-3; D is undetermined. TRBV23-1 is noted as an ORF with a role that remains uncertain. CDR3 length: 16 residues. The V and J ends lost 4 bases and 0 bases respectively, with 13 bases between them.

The chain carries TRBV27 and TRBJ2-7; 8 nucleotides match TRBD1. V lost 0 bases, J lost 5 bases, and 6 bases stayed unmatched. The CDR3 has 15 amino acids. CDR1 and CDR2 (germline): MNHEY, SMNVEV (reference sequence). This CDR3 is CASSLSGQGADEQYF. CDR3 bases: TGTGCCAGCAGTTTATCTGGGCAGGGGGCGGACGAGCAGTACTTC.

This chain connects TRBV5-4 to TRBJ1-1; D unresolved. This CDR3 region has 12 residues. Between the trimmed V and J ends, which lost 4 bases and 6 bases, there was a span of 10 bases. CDR1 and CDR2 (germline): SGHNT, YYREEE (reference sequence). CDR3 DNA: TGTGCCAGCAGCCCGGACGGACCTGAAGCTTTCTTT. This gives the protein CASSPDGPEAFF.

The rearrangement uses TRBV5-1 and TRBJ2-5, with D possibly matching TRBD2 (5 bases). Germline V CDR1 and CDR2: SGHRS, YFSETQ. The ends were cut back, 1 base at V and 9 bases at J, with 16 bases in the middle. This CDR3 is built from 14 residues. The CDR3 DNA is TGCGCCAGCAGCTTGATTTCAGACCAGAGGGCCCAGTACTTC. Its protein product is CASSLISDQRAQYF.

The chain recombines TRBV7-9 with TRBJ2-7; D gene unclear. Trimming pared 2 bases from V and 5 bases from J, leaving 22 bases between. Germline CDR1 reads SEHNR; CDR2 reads FQNEAQ (reference sequence). There are 17 residues in the CDR3. Written as DNA, the CDR3 is TGTGCCAGCAGCTTATCGGTCAGCCTGGCTGCCCTACACGAGCAGTACTTC. Amino acids: CASSLSVSLAALHEQYF.

This clone was picked up one time. The J gene is TRBJ2-2, the V gene TRBV6-1, with D perhaps TRBD1 (6 bases). Germline CDR1 is MNHNS and CDR2 is SASEGT. This CDR3 is 16 amino acids long. Trimming left V 2 bases short and J 3 bases short, with 13 bases between. CDR3 residues: CASSERGKHDTGELFF. DNA of the CDR3: TGTGCCAGCAGTGAAAGGGGGAAGCACGACACCGGGGAGCTGTTTTTT.

The V and J genes are TRBV6-1 and TRBJ2-7; 7 bases align to TRBD1. The germline CDR1 and CDR2 sequences are MNHNS and SASEGT. The CDR3 spans 15 residues. V gave up 5 bases and J gave up 0 bases; unmatched junction bases: 7. CDR3 region: CASSSNWDSSYEQYF. The CDR3, as DNA: TGTGCCAGCAGTTCCAACTGGGACAGCTCCTACGAGCAGTACTTC.

This chain links TRBV19 with TRBJ2-1; perhaps TRBD2 as D (7 bases). The V end was cut by 6 bases, the J end by 4 bases, with 16 bases between. This CDR3 comprises 15 residues. CDR1 is LNHDA, CDR2 SQIVND, per germline (reference sequence). This chain's CDR3 is CASSRAGAQYNEQFF. DNA for the CDR3: TGTGCCAGTAGCCGGGCGGGGGCCCAATACAATGAGCAGTTCTTC.

The chain is built from TRBV30 and TRBJ2-5; D uncertain. This CDR3 contains 13 residues. The germline gives CDR1 GTSNPN, CDR2 SVGIG (reference sequence). V lost 0 bases, J lost 5 bases, and 10 bases lay in between. In DNA, the CDR3 is TGTGCCTGGAGTGTCCAGCGATGGGAGACCCAGTACTTC. Its protein product is CAWSVQRWETQYF.

The chain employs TRBV5-1 and TRBJ2-7; 9 nucleotides align to TRBD1. CDR1 and CDR2 (germline): SGHRS, YFSETQ. Losses at the gene ends were 0 bases for V and 4 bases for J; bases not matched to a gene: 5. The CDR3 length is 15 residues. The CDR3 DNA sequence: TGCGCCAGCAGCTTGGGCGGGACAGGGATATACGAGCAGTACTTC. This encodes CASSLGGTGIYEQYF.

This chain uses TRBV5-1 with TRBJ2-2, with 7 bases fitting TRBD2. V was pared by 5 bases and J by 8 bases, with 12 bases of the junction left unmatched. The germline V gene has CDR1 SGHRS and CDR2 YFSETQ. The CDR3 sequence is 15 residues long. The CDR3 DNA is TGCGCCAGCAGTCAGACCGGGAGGACCGCGGGGGAGCTGTTTTTT. This codes for CASSQTGRTAGELFF. Drawing the rest from reference TRBV5-1 and TRBJ2-2, the complete variable domain is KAGVTQTPRYLIKTRGQQVTLSCSPISGHRSVSWYQQTPGQGLQFLFEYFSETQRNKGNFPGRFSGRQFSNSRSEMNVSTLELGDSALYLCASSQTGRTAGELFFGEGSRLTVL.

V and J are TRBV15 and TRBJ2-1; D remains unclear. There are 17 residues in the CDR3. The germline CDR1 and CDR2 sequences are LNHNV and YYDKDF (reference sequence). The V end lost 5 bases, the J end lost 0 bases, and 17 bases lay between the germline ends. CDR3 coding DNA: TGTGCCACCAGCCCAGAGCGAGCAGAAAGCTCCTACAATGAGCAGTTCTTC. Protein product: CATSPERAESSYNEQFF.

The chain links TRBV28 to TRBJ2-3, with D unclear. Germline V gene data show CDR1 as MDHEN and CDR2 as SYDVKM. The V and J ends lost 5 bases and 3 bases respectively, with 3 bases between them. This CDR3 is built from 11 residues. Here the CDR3 reads CASSPTDTQYF. CDR3 coding DNA: TGTGCCAGCAGTCCGACAGATACGCAGTATTTT.

The chain couples TRBV7-9 to TRBJ2-7, with D unclear. V was shortened by 3 bases and J by 5 bases, with 11 bases between the two germline ends. The germline CDR1 and CDR2 sequences are SEHNR and FQNEAQ (reference sequence). The CDR3 extends over 13 amino acids. This CDR3 is CASSFVYSHEQYF. The CDR3 region has the DNA TGTGCCAGCAGCTTTGTTTACTCGCACGAGCAGTACTTC.

V is TRBV6-5 and J is TRBJ1-3; weak D call: TRBD1 (6 bases). This CDR3 is 15 amino acids long. Germline-derived CDR1 and CDR2 are MNHEY and SVGAGI. Deletions cut 4 bases from V and 0 bases from J, with 10 bases between. CDR3 loop: CASSSAGVSGNTIYF. The CDR3 DNA reads as TGTGCCAGCAGTTCGGCAGGGGTCTCTGGAAACACCATATATTTT.